This TCR beta chain was sequenced for a study of T cell repertoires in urothelial bladder cancer. For the study at large: Three lesions each were cT0, cTa, cT1, and cT2 or greater.

Overall study results and limits: A single clone reached roughly 2.2% in benign versus up to 17% in carcinoma. Carcinoma specimens had median approximately 2.1% tumor infiltrating lymphocytes, benign around 12%. Carcinoma specimens had fewer T cells than benign specimens.

Turning to this clone: Its antigen is currently unknown.

Profiling relied on immunoSEQ multiplex PCR, and the TCRdb table lists in-frame clones only, not all of them. The sample yields about 13,000 clones, 60% to 70% seen once. The ends were cut back, 1 base at V and 0 bases at J, with 10 bases in the middle. The length of the CDR3 is 16 residues. Per the germline V gene, CDR1 is MGHRA and CDR2 is YSYEKL. The TCR originated in a human donor with urothelial carcinoma. The chain employs TRBV4-1 and TRBJ1-3; tentative D call: TRBD1 (5 bases). Material for sequencing was tumor-infiltrating cells from bladder cancer. The CDR3 loop reads CASSQGGSRSGNTIYF. CDR3 nucleotide sequence: TGCGCCAGCAGCCAAGGGGGCTCACGCTCTGGAAACACCATATATTTT.